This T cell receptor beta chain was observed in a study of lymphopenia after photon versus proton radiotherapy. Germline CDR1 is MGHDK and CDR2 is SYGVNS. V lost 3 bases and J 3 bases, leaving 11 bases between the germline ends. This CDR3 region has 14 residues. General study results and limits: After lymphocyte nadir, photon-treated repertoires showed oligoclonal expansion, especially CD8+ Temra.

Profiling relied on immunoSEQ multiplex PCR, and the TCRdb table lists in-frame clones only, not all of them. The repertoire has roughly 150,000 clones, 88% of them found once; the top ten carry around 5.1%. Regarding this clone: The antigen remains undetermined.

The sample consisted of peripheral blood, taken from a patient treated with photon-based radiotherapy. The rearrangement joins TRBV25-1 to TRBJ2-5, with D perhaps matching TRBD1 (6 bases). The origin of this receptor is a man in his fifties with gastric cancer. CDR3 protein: CASSDRTEKETQYF. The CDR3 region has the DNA TGTGCCAGCAGTGATAGGACAGAAAAAGAGACCCAGTACTTC.